Each of the 12 T cell receptor beta chains below was sequenced from the same sample in a study of T cell responses to AZD1222 COVID-19 vaccine. Assay: immunoSEQ multiplex PCR; the TCRdb copy retains only in-frame clones and omits some. The data hold some 120,000 clones, with approximately 90% observed a single time. Sequences were derived from peripheral blood, sampled on day 0 of AZD1222 vaccination. The receptors here all came from an adult in good health.

The rearrangement uses TRBV28 and TRBJ1-2, with D possibly matching TRBD1 (6 bases). The CDR3 covers 17 residues. CDR1 MDHEN and CDR2 SYDVKM come from the germline V gene. Trimming left V 1 base short and J 5 bases short, with 20 bases between. The CDR3 nucleotides read TGTGCCAGCAGTTTATCCGCGGGGGGGACAAACTATTATGGCTACACCTTC. Translation: CASSLSAGGTNYYGYTF.

V is TRBV12-3 or TRBV12-4 and J is TRBJ2-7; D might be TRBD1 (6 bases). CDR3 size: 13 residues. Trimming shortened V by 7 bases and J by 2 bases, and 12 bases separated the two germline ends. CDR3 sequence: CASTKQGTYEQYF. The CDR3 nucleotides are TGTGCCAGCACTAAACAGGGTACCTACGAGCAGTACTTC.

The V gene is TRBV19, the J gene TRBJ1-5; 7 nucleotides line up with TRBD1. Per germline, CDR1 LNHDA and CDR2 SQIVND (reference sequence). This CDR3 spans 16 amino acids. The J segment lost 0 bases and the V segment lost 5 bases, leaving 7 bases of the junction unmatched. The DNA for the CDR3 is TGTGCCAGTAGTCGCAACAGGGGAGATAGCAATCAGCCCCAGCATTTT. Translated: CASSRNRGDSNQPQHF.

The genes are TRBV5-1 and TRBJ2-7; TRBD1 might be the D (5 bases). V lost 4 bases and J 6 bases, leaving 14 bases between the germline ends. The CDR3 extends over 13 amino acids. Looked up from germline, CDR1 is SGHRS and CDR2 is YFSETQ. The DNA of the CDR3 is TGCGCCAGCAGCCCCTATGCTGGGGCCGAGCAGTACTTC. Protein sequence: CASSPYAGAEQYF. Full variable domain (rest looked up from reference TRBV5-1 and TRBJ2-7): KAGVTQTPRYLIKTRGQQVTLSCSPISGHRSVSWYQQTPGQGLQFLFEYFSETQRNKGNFPGRFSGRQFSNSRSEMNVSTLELGDSALYLCASSPYAGAEQYFGPGTRLTVT.

In its sample, this clone was seen once. Mismatch with germline at one junction end may stem from a read error. The chain is built from TRBV9 and TRBJ2-7; D might be TRBD1 or TRBD2, each matching 5 bases. The CDR3 is 12 residues long. In germline, CDR1 is SGDLS, CDR2 YYNGEE. The CDR3: CASRGTSDEQYF. Here the CDR3 DNA reads TGTGCCAGCAGGGGGACCTCCGACGAGCAGTACTTC.

V and J are TRBV24-1 and TRBJ2-2; 8 positions match TRBD2. This CDR3 region has 16 residues. The junction had 7 bases not matched to a gene; V was cut back by 3 bases and J by 5 bases. Germline V gene data show CDR1 as KGHDR and CDR2 as SFDVKD. The CDR3 nucleotides read TGTGCCACCAGTGATCCTATAGCGGGGTGGACCGGGGAGCTGTTTTTT. Translation gives CATSDPIAGWTGELFF.

The chain employs TRBV5-6 and TRBJ2-7; tentative D call: TRBD2 (5 bases). Trimming pared 4 bases from V and 0 bases from J, leaving 17 bases between. Looked up from germline, CDR1 is SGHDT and CDR2 is YYEEEE. This CDR3 contains 16 residues. In nucleotides, the CDR3 is TGTGCCAGCAGCCTATTGGACTCACGGGGCTCCTACGAGCAGTACTTC. Residues: CASSLLDSRGSYEQYF.

This sequence joins TRBV9 and TRBJ2-3, with TRBD2 as a possible D gene (7 bases). The length of the CDR3 is 15 residues. Germline V lookup: CDR1 SGDLS, CDR2 YYNGEE. Deletions cut 3 bases from V and 2 bases from J, with 13 bases between. The CDR3 DNA follows: TGTGCCAGCAGCGACCGGGGGGCCTCCACAGATACGCAGTATTTT. Translated, it gives CASSDRGASTDTQYF.

The count of this clone is one. V usage is TRBV18 and J usage is TRBJ2-5; D gene uncertain. Trimming took 3 bases from V and 3 from J, leaving 8 bases between them. CDR3 size: 13 residues. Germline CDR1 and CDR2: KGHSH and LQKENI. CDR3 DNA sequence: TGTGCCAGCTCACCGTGGACCAAAGAGACCCAGTACTTC. It codes for CASSPWTKETQYF. The variable domain in full, completed from reference TRBV18 and TRBJ2-5, reads NAGVMQNPRHLVRRRGQEARLRCSPMKGHSHVYWYRQLPEEGLKFMVYLQKENIIDESGMPKERFSAEFPKEGPSILRIQQVVRGDSAAYFCASSPWTKETQYFGPGTRLLVL.

This chain joins TRBV6-5 and TRBJ2-7, with D perhaps given as TRBD1 or TRBD2 (5 bases each). Germline assignment: CDR1 MNHEY and CDR2 SVGAGI. CDR3 length: 12 residues. The V end lost 6 bases, the J end lost 6 bases, and 12 bases lay between the germline ends. The CDR3 nucleotides read TGTGCCAGCAGCCGGCCAGGGAGCGAGCAGTACTTC. It specifies CASSRPGSEQYF.

The J gene is TRBJ2-7, the V gene TRBV5-5, with 7 bases aligning to TRBD2. Germline CDR1 SGHKS, CDR2 YYEKEE (reference sequence). Trimming took 4 bases from V and 2 from J; bases not matched to a gene: 9. This CDR3 contains 15 residues. The DNA for the CDR3 is TGTGCCAGCAGCGTGTGGGGGGGTCGTGCCTACGAGCAGTACTTC. Encoded protein: CASSVWGGRAYEQYF.

This sequence joins TRBV28 and TRBJ1-1; weak D call: TRBD1 (5 bases). V dropped 2 bases and J dropped 0 bases, with 16 bases sitting between them. Germline V CDR1 and CDR2: MDHEN, SYDVKM. The CDR3 spans 17 residues. This chain's CDR3 is CASSLQLGRGMNTEAFF. The CDR3 DNA follows: TGTGCCAGCAGTTTACAATTAGGAAGGGGCATGAACACTGAAGCTTTCTTT.